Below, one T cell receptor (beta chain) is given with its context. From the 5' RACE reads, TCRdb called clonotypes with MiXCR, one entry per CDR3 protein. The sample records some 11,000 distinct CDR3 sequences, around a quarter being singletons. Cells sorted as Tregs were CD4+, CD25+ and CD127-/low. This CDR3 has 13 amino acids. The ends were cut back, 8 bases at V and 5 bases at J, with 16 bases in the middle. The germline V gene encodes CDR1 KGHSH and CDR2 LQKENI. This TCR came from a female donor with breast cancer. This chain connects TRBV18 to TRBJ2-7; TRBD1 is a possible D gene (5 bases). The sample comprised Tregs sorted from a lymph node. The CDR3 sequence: CASPLGADHEQYF. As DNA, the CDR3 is TGTGCCAGCCCATTAGGGGCCGACCACGAGCAGTACTTC.